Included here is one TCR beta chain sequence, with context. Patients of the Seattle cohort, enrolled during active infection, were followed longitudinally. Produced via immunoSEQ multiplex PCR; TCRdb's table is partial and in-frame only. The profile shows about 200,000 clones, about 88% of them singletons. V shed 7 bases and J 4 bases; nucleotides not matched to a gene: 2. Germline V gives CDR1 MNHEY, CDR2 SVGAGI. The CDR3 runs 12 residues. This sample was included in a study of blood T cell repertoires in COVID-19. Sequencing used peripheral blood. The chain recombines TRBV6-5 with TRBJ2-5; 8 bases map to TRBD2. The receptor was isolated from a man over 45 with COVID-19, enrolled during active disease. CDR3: CASTRGGETQYF. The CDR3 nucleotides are TGTGCCAGCACCCGGGGGGGAGAGACCCAGTACTTC.